The 9 T cell receptor beta chains presented below share a single source sample, sequenced in a study of blood T cell repertoires in COVID-19 (dated by TCRdb to about 2020). The method behind the library was the immunoSEQ multiplex PCR assay. This immuneACCESS table, as held by TCRdb, lists in-frame sequences with V and J called but not all clones. Of the missing ones, under half trace to an unresolved V gene in checked studies; the others have no known cause. The sample data list 88,000 or so clones, and less than 90% of these were observed just once. Roughly an eighth of the sample comes from the top ten. Sequencing was performed on peripheral blood. These TCRs come from a human donor in a cohort sampled during active COVID-19.

In its sample, this clone ranks as medium-sized (0.01 to 0.1%). This chain connects TRBV6-5 to TRBJ2-2; TRBD1 agrees at 7 bases. This CDR3 has 16 residues. The V and J ends lost 2 bases and 6 bases, in that order; junction bases with no gene match: 9. CDR1 and CDR2 from the germline V gene are MNHEY and SVGAGI. CDR3 amino acids: CASSYQGSQGAGELFF. The CDR3 coding sequence is TGTGCCAGCAGTTACCAGGGGAGCCAGGGGGCCGGGGAGCTGTTTTTT.

This sequence joins TRBV5-5 and TRBJ2-7; 10 nucleotides match TRBD1. Trimming cost V 4 bases and J 4 bases; bases outside gene matches: 2. The V gene's germline CDR1 is SGHKS and CDR2 YYEKEE (reference sequence). The CDR3 length is 13 residues. CDR3 amino acids: CASSRDRGYEQYF. The DNA of the CDR3 is TGTGCCAGCAGCCGGGACAGGGGTTACGAGCAGTACTTC.

V and J are TRBV7-9 and TRBJ1-2; D is ambiguous. Germline CDR1 is SEHNR and CDR2 is FQNEAQ (reference sequence). The CDR3 is 14 residues long. V was trimmed by 1 base and J by 4 bases, leaving 10 bases between them. The CDR3 sequence is CASSLVPAGYGYTF. In nucleotides, the CDR3 is TGTGCCAGCAGCTTAGTCCCGGCGGGCTATGGCTACACCTTC.

The V call is TRBV7-8, the J call TRBJ2-5; 7 nucleotides match TRBD2. The CDR3 contains 14 residues. Germline assignment: CDR1 SGHVS and CDR2 FQNEAQ. V was pared by 5 bases and J by 6 bases, with 9 bases of the junction left unmatched. DNA of the CDR3: TGTGCCAGCAGCCAGCAGCGGGGTGGCAAGACCCAGTACTTC. Translating gives CASSQQRGGKTQYF.

This sequence joins TRBV19 and TRBJ1-1; D is uncertain. The V end was cut by 3 bases, the J end by 4 bases, with 12 bases between. Germline V lookup: CDR1 LNHDA, CDR2 SQIVND (reference sequence). The CDR3 has 14 amino acids. Here the CDR3 reads CASSIPASGTEAFF. The CDR3, as DNA: TGTGCCAGTAGTATCCCTGCCTCCGGCACTGAAGCTTTCTTT.

The chain joins TRBV19 to TRBJ2-7; D gene uncertain. Trimming removed 4 bases from V and 6 bases from J, with 16 bases in between. Per the germline V gene, CDR1 is LNHDA and CDR2 is SQIVND (reference sequence). The CDR3 spans 14 residues. CDR3 coding DNA: TGTGCCAGTAGTACCGGAGCCATTGGTGGCGAGCAGTACTTC. Translation gives CASSTGAIGGEQYF.

This clone showed up just once. CDR3 DNA: TGTGCCAGCTCCCGGCGGGGTCCCCAGTACTTC. Translation gives CASSRRGPQYF. This chain links TRBV12-3 or TRBV12-4 with TRBJ2-5; maybe TRBD2 (6 bases). This CDR3 is 11 amino acids long. The V end lost 8 bases, the J end lost 9 bases, and 13 bases lay between the germline ends.

The gene calls are TRBV7-2 and TRBJ2-5; possible D gene TRBD2, 6 bases. This CDR3 comprises 14 residues. V lost 5 bases and J 4 bases, leaving 14 bases between the germline ends. The germline V gene encodes CDR1 SGHTA and CDR2 FQGNSA. This chain's CDR3 is CASSLQAGRETQYF. CDR3 nucleotides: TGTGCCAGCAGCCTACAGGCGGGGCGAGAGACCCAGTACTTC.

Only one count was recorded for this clone. V gene TRBV19 combines with J gene TRBJ2-7, with a weak D call TRBD2 (6 bases). V was trimmed by 5 bases and J by 1 base, leaving 12 bases between them. CDR1 and CDR2 (germline): LNHDA, SQIVND (reference sequence). The CDR3 covers 14 residues. The CDR3 region has the DNA TGTGCCAGTAGTCCCGGGACTCATTCCTACGAGCAGTACTTC. Amino acid sequence: CASSPGTHSYEQYF.